This T cell receptor beta chain came from a study of cytomegalovirus exposure and HLA in healthy donors. Clones were sequenced by immunoSEQ multiplex PCR, and TCRdb holds only the in-frame ones, with some missing. The sample carries some 130,000 clones, approximately 89% recorded once. The study's findings and limits: The majority of TCR sequences were rare, yet some public TCRs appeared in many donors.

V shed 6 bases and J shed 4 bases, with 5 bases lying between them. Germline CDR1 and CDR2: MGHDK and SYGVNS. The CDR3 runs 11 residues. For this clone: Its antigen is undetermined.

J is TRBJ2-3 and V is TRBV25-1; D uncertain. The receptor's source is a young woman in good health and CMV-seronegative. The sequencing input was PBMCs. The CDR3 DNA follows: TGTGCCAGCAGCCGGGCAGATACGCAGTATTTT. This gives the protein CASSRADTQYF.